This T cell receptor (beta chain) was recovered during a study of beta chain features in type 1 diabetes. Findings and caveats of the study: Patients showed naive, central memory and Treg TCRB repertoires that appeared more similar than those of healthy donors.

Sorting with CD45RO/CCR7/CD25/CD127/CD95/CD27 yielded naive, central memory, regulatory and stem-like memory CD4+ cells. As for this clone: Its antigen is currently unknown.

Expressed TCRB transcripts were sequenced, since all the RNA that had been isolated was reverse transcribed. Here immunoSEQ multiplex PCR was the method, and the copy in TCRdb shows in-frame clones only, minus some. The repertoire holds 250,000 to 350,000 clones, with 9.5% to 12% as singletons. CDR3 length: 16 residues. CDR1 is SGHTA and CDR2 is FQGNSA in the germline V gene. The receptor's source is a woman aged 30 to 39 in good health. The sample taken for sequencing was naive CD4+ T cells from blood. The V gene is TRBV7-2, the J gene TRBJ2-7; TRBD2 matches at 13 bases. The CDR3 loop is CAMDGTSGKNSYEQYF. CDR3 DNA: TGTGCGATGGACGGGACTAGCGGGAAGAACTCCTACGAGCAGTACTTC.